Sequencing of this T cell receptor (beta chain) was carried out in a study of blood T cell repertoires in COVID-19. Study at large: Samples representing acute and convalescent COVID-19 were sourced from the United States, Italy and Spain. In each case, the material was cDNA or gDNA derived from T cells, B-cell-depleted T cells, or PBMCs.

Trimming removed 4 bases from V and 6 bases from J; junction bases left unmatched: 3. Germline V gives CDR1 LGHNA, CDR2 YSLEER. This CDR3 is 14 amino acids long. Original data processing: Using reference gene primer amplification, nucleated cell counts were estimated. Measured with immunoSEQ multiplex PCR; TCRdb has only the in-frame clones, and not every one. That table gives V, J and clone size, and the DNA gave D and trimming. The table has approximately 210,000 clones, more than 65% seen once; the top ten hold 3.6%. The chain couples TRBV4-3 to TRBJ1-4; 9 bases fit TRBD1. The clonotype comes from a woman of 80 years or more with acute or convalescent COVID-19. The sample consisted of peripheral blood. CDR3 in DNA: TGCGCCAGCAGCCCGCGACAGGGGGATGAAAAACTGTTTTTT. Its translation is CASSPRQGDEKLFF.